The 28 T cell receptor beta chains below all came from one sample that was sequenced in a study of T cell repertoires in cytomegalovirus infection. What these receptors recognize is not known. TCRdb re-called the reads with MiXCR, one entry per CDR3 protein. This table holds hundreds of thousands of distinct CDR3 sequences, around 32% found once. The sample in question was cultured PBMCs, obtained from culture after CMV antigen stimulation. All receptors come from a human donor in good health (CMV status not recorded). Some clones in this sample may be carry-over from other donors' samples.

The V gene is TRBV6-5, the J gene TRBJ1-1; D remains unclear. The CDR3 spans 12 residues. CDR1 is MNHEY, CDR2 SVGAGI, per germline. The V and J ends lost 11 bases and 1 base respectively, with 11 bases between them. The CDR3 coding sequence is TGTGCCTCAGCCAGAGGGAACACTGAAGCTTTCTTT. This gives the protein CASARGNTEAFF.

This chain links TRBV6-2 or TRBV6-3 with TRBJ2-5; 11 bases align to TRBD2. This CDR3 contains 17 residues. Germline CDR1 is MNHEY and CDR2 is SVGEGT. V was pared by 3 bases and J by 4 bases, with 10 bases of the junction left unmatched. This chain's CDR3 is CASSYPITSGGGETQYF. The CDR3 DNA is TGTGCCAGCAGTTATCCCATTACTAGCGGGGGTGGAGAGACCCAGTACTTC.

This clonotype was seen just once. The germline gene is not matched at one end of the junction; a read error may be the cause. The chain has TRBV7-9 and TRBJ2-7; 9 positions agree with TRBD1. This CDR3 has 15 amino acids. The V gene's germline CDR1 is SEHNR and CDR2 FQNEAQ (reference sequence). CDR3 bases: TGTGCCAGCAGTTCTCCCGGGACAGGGTCCTACGAGCGGTACTTC. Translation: CASSSPGTGSYERYF.

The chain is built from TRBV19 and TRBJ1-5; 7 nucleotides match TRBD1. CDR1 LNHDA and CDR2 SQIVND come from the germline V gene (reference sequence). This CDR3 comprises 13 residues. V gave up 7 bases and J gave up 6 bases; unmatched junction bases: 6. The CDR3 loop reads CASTVTGVQPQHF. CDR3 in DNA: TGTGCCAGTACCGTTACAGGGGTTCAGCCCCAGCATTTT.

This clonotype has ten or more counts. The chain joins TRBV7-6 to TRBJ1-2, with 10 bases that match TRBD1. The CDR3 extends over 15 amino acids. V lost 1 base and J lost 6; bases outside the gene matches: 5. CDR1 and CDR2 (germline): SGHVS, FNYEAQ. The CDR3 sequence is CASSLVGQGVNGYTF. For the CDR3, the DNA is TGTGCCAGCAGCTTAGTAGGACAGGGGGTGAATGGCTACACCTTC.

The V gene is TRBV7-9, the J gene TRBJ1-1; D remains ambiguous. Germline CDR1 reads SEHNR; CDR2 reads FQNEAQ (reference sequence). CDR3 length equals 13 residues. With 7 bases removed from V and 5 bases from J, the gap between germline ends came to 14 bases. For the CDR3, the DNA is TGTGCCAGCATCGATCCTAGTGAAACTGAAGCTTTCTTT. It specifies CASIDPSETEAFF.

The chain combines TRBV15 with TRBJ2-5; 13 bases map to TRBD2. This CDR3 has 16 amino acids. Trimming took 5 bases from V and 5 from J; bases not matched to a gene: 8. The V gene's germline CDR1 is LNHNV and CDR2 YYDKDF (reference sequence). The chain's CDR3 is CATSSTGLAGRETQYF. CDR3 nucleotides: TGTGCCACCAGCTCCACGGGACTAGCGGGGAGGGAGACCCAGTACTTC.

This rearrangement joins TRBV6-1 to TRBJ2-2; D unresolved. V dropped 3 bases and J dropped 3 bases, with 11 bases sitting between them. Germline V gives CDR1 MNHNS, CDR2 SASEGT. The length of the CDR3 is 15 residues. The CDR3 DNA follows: TGTGCCAGCAGTGATCCCAGGAAAGACACCGGGGAGCTGTTTTTT. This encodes CASSDPRKDTGELFF.

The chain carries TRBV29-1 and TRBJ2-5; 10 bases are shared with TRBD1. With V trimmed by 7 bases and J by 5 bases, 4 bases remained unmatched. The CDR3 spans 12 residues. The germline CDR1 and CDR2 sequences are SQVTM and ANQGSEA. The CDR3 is CSADRGRETQYF. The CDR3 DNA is TGCAGCGCTGACAGGGGGCGGGAGACCCAGTACTTC. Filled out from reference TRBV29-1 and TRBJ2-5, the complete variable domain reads SAVISQKPSRDICQRGTSLTIQCQVDSQVTMMFWYRQQPGQSLTLIATANQGSEATYESGFVIDKFPISRPNLTFSTLTVSNMSPEDSSIYLCSADRGRETQYFGPGTRLLVL.

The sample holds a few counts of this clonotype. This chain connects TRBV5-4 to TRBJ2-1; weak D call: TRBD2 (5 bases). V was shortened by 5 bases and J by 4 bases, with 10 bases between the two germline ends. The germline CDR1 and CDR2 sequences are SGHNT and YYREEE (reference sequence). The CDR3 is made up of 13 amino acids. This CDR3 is CASRQDYYNEQFF. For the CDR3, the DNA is TGTGCCAGCAGGCAAGACTATTACAATGAGCAGTTCTTC.

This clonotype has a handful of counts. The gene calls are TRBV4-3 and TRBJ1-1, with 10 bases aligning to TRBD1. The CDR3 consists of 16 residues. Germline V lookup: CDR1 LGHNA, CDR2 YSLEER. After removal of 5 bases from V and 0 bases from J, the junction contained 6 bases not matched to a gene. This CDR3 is CASSYRDRGMNTEAFF. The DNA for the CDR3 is TGCGCCAGCAGCTACCGGGACAGGGGCATGAACACTGAAGCTTTCTTT.

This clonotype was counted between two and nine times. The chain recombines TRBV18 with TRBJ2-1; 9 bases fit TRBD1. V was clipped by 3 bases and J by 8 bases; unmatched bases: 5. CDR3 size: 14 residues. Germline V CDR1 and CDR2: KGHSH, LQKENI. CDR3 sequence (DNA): TGTGCCAGCTCACCGGGACAGGGTGGAGATGAGCAGTTCTTC. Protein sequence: CASSPGQGGDEQFF.

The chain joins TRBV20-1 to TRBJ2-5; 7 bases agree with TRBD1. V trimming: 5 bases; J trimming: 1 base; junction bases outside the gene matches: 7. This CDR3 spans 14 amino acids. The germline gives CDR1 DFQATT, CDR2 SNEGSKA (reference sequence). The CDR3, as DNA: TGCAGTGCTGGACGACAGGGTAGCCAAGAGACCCAGTACTTC. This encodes CSAGRQGSQETQYF.

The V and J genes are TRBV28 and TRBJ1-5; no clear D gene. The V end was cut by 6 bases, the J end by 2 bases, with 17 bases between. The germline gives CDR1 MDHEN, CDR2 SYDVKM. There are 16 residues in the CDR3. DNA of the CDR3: TGTGCCAGCAGCCCCATGAAGACGGGTGGCAATCAGCCCCAGCATTTT. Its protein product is CASSPMKTGGNQPQHF.

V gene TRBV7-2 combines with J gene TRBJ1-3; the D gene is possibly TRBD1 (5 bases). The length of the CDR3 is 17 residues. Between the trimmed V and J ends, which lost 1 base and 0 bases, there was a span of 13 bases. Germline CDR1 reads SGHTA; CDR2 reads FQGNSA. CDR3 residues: CASSLVAGPRSGNTIYF. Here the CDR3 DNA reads TGTGCCAGCAGCTTAGTGGCGGGGCCGCGCTCTGGAAACACCATATATTTT.

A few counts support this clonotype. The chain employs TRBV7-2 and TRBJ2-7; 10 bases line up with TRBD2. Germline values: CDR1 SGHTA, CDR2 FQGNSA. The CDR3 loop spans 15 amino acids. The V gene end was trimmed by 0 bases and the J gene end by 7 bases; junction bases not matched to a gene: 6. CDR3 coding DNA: TGTGCCAGCAGCTTAGCCGGGGGGGGACTAGCGGAGCAGTACTTC. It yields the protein CASSLAGGGLAEQYF.

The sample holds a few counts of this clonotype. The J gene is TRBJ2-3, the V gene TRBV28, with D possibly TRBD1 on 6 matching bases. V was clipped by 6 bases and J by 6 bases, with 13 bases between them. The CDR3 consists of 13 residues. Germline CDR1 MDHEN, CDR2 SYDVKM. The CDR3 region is CASRTGLWDTQYF. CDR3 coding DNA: TGTGCCAGCAGGACAGGTCTTTGGGATACGCAGTATTTT.

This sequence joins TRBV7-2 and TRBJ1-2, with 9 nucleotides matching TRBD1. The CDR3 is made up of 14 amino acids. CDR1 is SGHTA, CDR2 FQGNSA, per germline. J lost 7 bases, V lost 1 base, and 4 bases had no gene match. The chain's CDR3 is CASSLGTGAGGYTF. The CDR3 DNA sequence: TGTGCCAGCAGCTTAGGGACAGGGGCTGGTGGCTACACCTTC.

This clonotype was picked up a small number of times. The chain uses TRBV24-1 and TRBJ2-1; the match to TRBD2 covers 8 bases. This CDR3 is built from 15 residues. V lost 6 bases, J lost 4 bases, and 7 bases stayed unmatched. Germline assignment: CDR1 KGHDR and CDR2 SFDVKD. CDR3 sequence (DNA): TGTGCCACCAGTCCAGCGGGAGAAGGGTACAATGAGCAGTTCTTC. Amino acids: CATSPAGEGYNEQFF.

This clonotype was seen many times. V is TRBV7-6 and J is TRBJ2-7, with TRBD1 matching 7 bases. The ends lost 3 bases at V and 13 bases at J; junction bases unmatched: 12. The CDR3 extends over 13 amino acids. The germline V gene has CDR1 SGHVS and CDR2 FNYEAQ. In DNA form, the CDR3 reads TGTGCCAGCAGCTTTGGACAGGCGAACCGATTTTACTTC. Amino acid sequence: CASSFGQANRFYF.

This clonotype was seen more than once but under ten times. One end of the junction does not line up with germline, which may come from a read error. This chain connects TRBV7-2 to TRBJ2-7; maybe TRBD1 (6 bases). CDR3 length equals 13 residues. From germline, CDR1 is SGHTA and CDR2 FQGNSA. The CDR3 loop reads CASSRQFRDTQLF. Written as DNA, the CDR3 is TGTGCCAGCAGCCGCCAATTCCGGGACACCCAATTGTTC. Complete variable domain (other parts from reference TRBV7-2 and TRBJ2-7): GAGVSQSPSNKVTEKGKDVELRCDPISGHTALYWYRQSLGQGLEFLIYFQGNSAPDKSGLPSDRFSAERTGGSVSTLTIQRTQQEDSAVYLCASSRQFRDTQLFGPGTRLTVT.

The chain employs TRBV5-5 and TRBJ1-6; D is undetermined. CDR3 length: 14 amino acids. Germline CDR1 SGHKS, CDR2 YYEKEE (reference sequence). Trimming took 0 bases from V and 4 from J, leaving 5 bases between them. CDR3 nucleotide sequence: TGTGCCAGCAGCTTGGTTCAATATAATTCACCCCTCCACTTT. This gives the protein CASSLVQYNSPLHF.

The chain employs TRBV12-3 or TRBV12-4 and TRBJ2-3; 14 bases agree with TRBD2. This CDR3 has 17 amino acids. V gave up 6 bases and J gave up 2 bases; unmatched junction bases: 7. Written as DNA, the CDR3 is TGTGCCAGCAGCCCCAGGACTAGCGGGGGGCTCACAGATACGCAGTATTTT. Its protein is CASSPRTSGGLTDTQYF.

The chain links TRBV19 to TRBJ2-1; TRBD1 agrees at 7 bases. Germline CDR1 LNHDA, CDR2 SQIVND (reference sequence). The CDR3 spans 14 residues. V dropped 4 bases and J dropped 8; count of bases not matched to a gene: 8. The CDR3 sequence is CASSKSPGQHEQFF. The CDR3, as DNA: TGTGCCAGTAGTAAATCTCCGGGACAGCATGAGCAGTTCTTC.

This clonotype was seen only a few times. The CDR3 sequence is CASSLVAVGTDTQYF. As DNA, the CDR3 is TGTGCCAGCAGCTTAGTCGCGGTGGGCACAGATACGCAGTATTTT. The V and J genes are TRBV7-9 and TRBJ2-3; no reliable D call. V was cut by 1 base and J by 1 base, with 9 bases left in between. This CDR3 contains 15 residues. CDR1 SEHNR and CDR2 FQNEAQ come from the germline V gene (reference sequence). The full variable domain, rest sourced from reference TRBV7-9 and TRBJ2-3, is DTGVSQNPRHKITKRGQNVTFRCDPISEHNRLYWYRQTLGQGPEFLTYFQNEAQLEKSRLLSDRFSAERPKGSFSTLEIQRTEQGDSAMYLCASSLVAVGTDTQYFGPGTRLTVL.

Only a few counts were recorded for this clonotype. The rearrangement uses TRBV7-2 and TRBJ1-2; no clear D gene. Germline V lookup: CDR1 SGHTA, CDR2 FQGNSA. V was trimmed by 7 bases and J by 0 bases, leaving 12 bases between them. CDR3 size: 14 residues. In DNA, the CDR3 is TGTGCCAGCATCCCAGGCGGAGCTAACTATGGCTACACCTTC. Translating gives CASIPGGANYGYTF.

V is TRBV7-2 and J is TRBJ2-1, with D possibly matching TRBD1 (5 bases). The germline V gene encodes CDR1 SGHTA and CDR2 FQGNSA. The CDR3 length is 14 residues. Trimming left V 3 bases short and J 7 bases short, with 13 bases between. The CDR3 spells CASSLGWGKNEQFF. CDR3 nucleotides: TGTGCCAGCAGCTTGGGGTGGGGCAAAAATGAGCAGTTCTTC.

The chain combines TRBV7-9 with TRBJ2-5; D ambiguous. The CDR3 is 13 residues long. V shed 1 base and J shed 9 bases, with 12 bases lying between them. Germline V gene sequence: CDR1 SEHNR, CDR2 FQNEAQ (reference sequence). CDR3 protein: CASSLDTYGAQYF. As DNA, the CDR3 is TGTGCCAGCAGCTTAGACACCTATGGGGCCCAGTACTTC.